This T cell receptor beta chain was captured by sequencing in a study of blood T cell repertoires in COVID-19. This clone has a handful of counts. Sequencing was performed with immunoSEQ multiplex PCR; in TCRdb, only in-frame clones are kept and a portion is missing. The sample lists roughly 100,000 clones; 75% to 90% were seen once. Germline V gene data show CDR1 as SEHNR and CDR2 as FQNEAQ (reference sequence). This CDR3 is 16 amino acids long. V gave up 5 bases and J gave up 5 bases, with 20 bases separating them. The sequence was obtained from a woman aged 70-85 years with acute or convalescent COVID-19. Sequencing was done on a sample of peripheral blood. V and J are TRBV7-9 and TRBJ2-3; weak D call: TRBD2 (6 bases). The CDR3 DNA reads TGTGCCAGCAGCCTCGGAGGGACCTCGGGGATAGATACGCAGTATTTT. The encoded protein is CASSLGGTSGIDTQYF.